These T cell receptor beta chains were read from a single sample in a study of beta chain features in type 1 diabetes. Only in-frame clones appear in the TCRdb table, and some are missing; sequencing was by immunoSEQ multiplex PCR. Of hundreds of thousands of clones listed, around 15% are singletons. The sequenced material came from naive CD4+ T cells from blood. Source of these receptors: a man aged 18 to 29 with type 1 diabetes. Each CDR3 is given with its conserved first and last residue. The D gene is left open where the match is weak. Clone size, where shown, is once, few, many, or a class for clones that have expanded.

D,size,J,V,DNA,CDR3
-,-,TRBJ2-1,TRBV27,TGTGCCAGCCGCAGGGCTAGCACCCTTGTGGGCAATGAGCAGTTCTTC,CASRRASTLVGNEQFF
-,-,TRBJ1-1,TRBV2,TGTGCCAGCAGGTCTACGCAGGGTACTGAAGCTTTCTTT,CASRSTQGTEAFF
-,few,TRBJ2-7,TRBV30,TGCGCTGTTTCGGGTTTTAACTACGAGCAGTACTTC,CAVSGFNYEQYF
-,-,TRBJ2-4,TRBV7-2,TGTGCCAGCACCGAAGTGAGGGTAAACATTCAGTACTTC,CASTEVRVNIQYF
-,-,TRBJ2-5,TRBV5-4,TGTGCCAGCAGACCAGATCGCAGAGGAGAGACCCAGTACTTC,CASRPDRRGETQYF
TRBD1,-,TRBJ2-6,TRBV10-3,TGTGCCATCAGTGAGAAAAGGGGGCTTACCCCCTCTGGGGCCAACGTCCTGACTTTC,CAISEKRGLTPSGANVLTF
TRBD1,-,TRBJ1-1,TRBV18,TGTGCCAGCTCACGACCGGCAGGGGGGTACACTGAAGCTTTCTTT,CASSRPAGGYTEAFF
-,-,TRBJ2-1,TRBV30,TGTGCCTGGAGTGTACGCCGGGACTCCAAAGCTTACAATGAGCAGTTCTTC,CAWSVRRDSKAYNEQFF
-,few,TRBJ2-5,TRBV29-1,TGCAGCGTTGAAGGGGGGGCCCCCCCTGAGACCCAGTACTTC,CSVEGGAPPETQYF
-,-,TRBJ2-3,TRBV30,TGTGCCTGGAGTGACGGACAGACAGATACGCAGTATTTT,CAWSDGQTDTQYF
-,few,TRBJ2-2,TRBV29-1,TGCAGCGTTCAGCCTTTGGAAGGAGGAACCGGGGAGCTGTTTTTT,CSVQPLEGGTGELFF
-,-,TRBJ2-3,TRBV7-2,TGTGCCAGCAGCCCTAGACAGCCCCCAGATACGCAGTATTTT,CASSPRQPPDTQYF
-,-,TRBJ2-7,TRBV20-1,TGCAGTGCTCACACCTACGAGCAGTACTTC,CSAHTYEQYF
-,-,TRBJ2-5,TRBV6-6,TGTGCCAGCAGACCCGACTTGTCGGGTGAGACCCAGTACTTC,CASRPDLSGETQYF
-,-,TRBJ1-1,TRBV7-9,TGTGCCAGCGTGGTGGCAGGCGTGAACACTGAAGCTTTCTTT,CASVVAGVNTEAFF
-,-,TRBJ2-3,TRBV2,TGTGCCAGCAGTGAAAAGGGAACGCAGTATTTT,CASSEKGTQYF
-,-,TRBJ1-2,TRBV7-2,TGTGCCAGCAGCTTTGAGGTTTATGGCTACACCTTC,CASSFEVYGYTF
-,few,TRBJ2-1,TRBV7-2,TGTGCCAGCAGCCCAGGGACCGTCCGCAGCAATGAGCAGTTCTTC,CASSPGTVRSNEQFF
-,-,TRBJ2-7,TRBV5-1,TGCGCCAGCAGCTTGGTGGGGGAGCAGTACTTC,CASSLVGEQYF
-,few,TRBJ2-7,TRBV30,TGTGCCTGGAGTCCTCAGGGCCACGAGCAGTACTTC,CAWSPQGHEQYF
TRBD1,-,TRBJ2-2,TRBV18,TGTGCCAGCTCACCACTGCCTCCGGGACAGGGGACCGGGGAGCTGTTTTTT,CASSPLPPGQGTGELFF
-,few,TRBJ2-3,TRBV28,TGTGCCAGCAGTGTAGAGACAGATACGCAGTATTTT,CASSVETDTQYF
-,-,TRBJ2-3,TRBV11-3,TGTGCCAGCAGCCCGCGGACTGGAGATACGCAGTATTTT,CASSPRTGDTQYF
-,few,TRBJ2-7,TRBV30,TGTGCCTCTACTATCGTGCCCTACGAGCAGTACTTC,CASTIVPYEQYF
-,few,TRBJ2-3,TRBV5-4,TGTGCCAGCAGCTTGGGGACTAACACAGATACGCAGTATTTT,CASSLGTNTDTQYF
TRBD2,-,TRBJ2-5,TRBV5-4,TGTGCCAGCAGCTTGGATTCGACTAGCGGCAAAGAGACCCAGTACTTC,CASSLDSTSGKETQYF
TRBD1,-,TRBJ2-7,TRBV9,TGTGCCAGCAGCCCCCGGGACAGGGGGCTCTACGAGCAGTACTTC,CASSPRDRGLYEQYF
-,-,TRBJ1-1,TRBV4-3,TGCGCCAGCAGCCAAGGAGCGGTTGTCAGCATGAGGACTGAAGCTTTCTTT,CASSQGAVVSMRTEAFF
-,few,TRBJ2-2,TRBV7-9,TGTGCCAGCAGCTTCCAGTTGGGGGCGGACACGATGCGCACCGGGGAGCTGTTTTTT,CASSFQLGADTMRTGELFF
TRBD1,-,TRBJ2-7,TRBV30,TGTGCCTGGAGTCTCCGGGACAGAAGGGGTGAGCAGTACTTC,CAWSLRDRRGEQYF
-,-,TRBJ2-7,TRBV2,TGTGCCAGCAGTGAAGCGGGGGTCGGAAACGAGCAGTACTTC,CASSEAGVGNEQYF
-,few,TRBJ1-2,TRBV6-5,TGTGCCAGCAGCCGACAGTCGGGACCCTATGGCTACACCTTC,CASSRQSGPYGYTF
TRBD2,-,TRBJ2-1,TRBV5-1,TGCGCCAGCAGCCGGACTAGCGGACAAGAGCAGTTCTTC,CASSRTSGQEQFF
-,-,TRBJ1-1,TRBV29-1,TGCAGCGTTGAAAAATCGGCCATCACTGAAGCTTTCTTT,CSVEKSAITEAFF
-,few,TRBJ2-7,TRBV27,TGTGCCAGCAGTCCGACACTTCGCTATAGCGGCGCGGACGAGCAGTACTTC,CASSPTLRYSGADEQYF
-,few,TRBJ2-3,TRBV30,TGTGCCTGGCTGAAACTATGGGGGAGCACAGATACGCAGTATTTT,CAWLKLWGSTDTQYF
-,-,TRBJ1-1,TRBV18,TGTGCCAGCTCAGTCGACAGTAGGGACACTGAAGCTTTCTTT,CASSVDSRDTEAFF
-,-,TRBJ1-1,TRBV5-4,TGTGCCAGCAGTTGGGGGACAACTCGCACTGAAGCTTTCTTT,CASSWGTTRTEAFF
-,-,TRBJ2-3,TRBV15,TGTGCCACCAGCAGAGTTCAGGGGCGCACAGATACGCAGTATTTT,CATSRVQGRTDTQYF
-,-,TRBJ2-7,TRBV7-2,TGTGCCAGCAGCTTAGGCCCCGCAGTTTCCTACGAGCAGTACTTC,CASSLGPAVSYEQYF